This T cell receptor (beta chain) was found in a study of blood T cell repertoires in COVID-19. Study-level information: Sample material is recorded as cDNA or gDNA derived from T cells, B-cell-depleted T cells, or PBMCs.

The CDR3 has 15 amino acids. V shed 3 bases and J shed 10 bases, with 16 bases lying between them. Germline CDR1 KGHSH, CDR2 LQKENI. Cohort 3 donors counted as recovered after two negative PCRs, clearance, or resolved symptoms. Under the authors' procedure: Amplification from reference gene primers served as the basis for estimated nucleated cell counts. The assay was immunoSEQ multiplex PCR, and TCRdb's table has in-frame clones only and misses some. Clonal size and the V and J genes are those of that table, whereas D and trimming came from the DNA. The sample records 350,000 to 400,000 clones, roughly 90% being singletons.

The specimen was PBMCs or T cells enriched from blood (not recorded which). This TCR came from a woman aged 25-40 years who had recovered from COVID-19. The chain combines TRBV18 with TRBJ1-6; possible D gene TRBD1, 5 bases. Written as DNA, the CDR3 is TGTGCCAGCTCACCTCTAACAAGGGGCTCCTCACCCCTCCACTTT. Residues: CASSPLTRGSSPLHF.